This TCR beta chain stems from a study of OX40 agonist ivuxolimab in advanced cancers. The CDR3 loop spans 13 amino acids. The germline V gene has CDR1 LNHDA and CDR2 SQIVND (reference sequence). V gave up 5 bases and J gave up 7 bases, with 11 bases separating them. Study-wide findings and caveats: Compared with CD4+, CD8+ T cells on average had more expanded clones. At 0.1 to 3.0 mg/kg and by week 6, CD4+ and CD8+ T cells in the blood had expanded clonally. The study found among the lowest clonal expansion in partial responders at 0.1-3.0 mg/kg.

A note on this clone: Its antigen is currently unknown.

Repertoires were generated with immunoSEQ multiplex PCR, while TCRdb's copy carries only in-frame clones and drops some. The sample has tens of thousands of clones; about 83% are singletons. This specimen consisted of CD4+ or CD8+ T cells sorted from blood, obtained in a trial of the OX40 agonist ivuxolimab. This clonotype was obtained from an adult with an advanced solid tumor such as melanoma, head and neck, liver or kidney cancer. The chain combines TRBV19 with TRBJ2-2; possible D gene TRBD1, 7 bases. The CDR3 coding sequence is TGTGCCAGTAGTTCCAGGGGGGACGGGGAGCTGTTTTTT. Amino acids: CASSSRGDGELFF.